The 21 T cell receptor beta chains in this list originate from one sample, sequenced in a study of response to subunit inactivated influenza vaccine. TCRdb re-called the RT-PCR reads with MiXCR, one entry per CDR3 protein. The sample contains 550,000 to 600,000 distinct CDR3 sequences, about 11% of which appear only once. The material was PBMCs from blood, obtained on the day of vaccination. The receptor source for this set is a man between 50 and 59 years old who received an inactivated influenza vaccine.

This clonotype was recorded many times. This chain connects TRBV3-1 to TRBJ2-2; D call uncertain. The CDR3 contains 12 residues. V gave up 1 base and J gave up 6 bases, with 3 bases separating them. Germline V gene data show CDR1 as LGHDT and CDR2 as YNNKEL (reference sequence). The CDR3 coding sequence is TGTGCCAGCAGCCAAGCTCCCGGGGAGCTGTTTTTT. Translating gives CASSQAPGELFF.

This rearrangement joins TRBV24-1 to TRBJ2-6; D uncertain. Trimming stripped 6 bases from V and 4 bases from J, with 6 bases between. CDR3 length: 13 residues. Germline lookup yields CDR1 KGHDR and CDR2 SFDVKD. The CDR3 protein is CATSNVGANVLTF. In DNA form, the CDR3 reads TGTGCCACCAGTAACGTGGGGGCCAACGTCCTGACTTTC.

This clonotype appeared a few times. This sequence joins TRBV5-1 and TRBJ1-1, with 9 bases that match TRBD1. The V and J ends lost 1 base and 4 bases, in that order; junction bases with no gene match: 8. CDR1 is SGHRS and CDR2 is YFSETQ in the germline V gene. The CDR3 consists of 16 residues. This CDR3 is CASSLSGTGSSTEAFF. In nucleotides, the CDR3 is TGCGCCAGCAGCTTGTCGGGGACAGGGAGCAGCACTGAAGCTTTCTTT.

This clonotype was seen a handful of times. This rearrangement joins TRBV7-2 to TRBJ2-3, with D unresolved. Trimming removed 2 bases from V and 2 bases from J, with 11 bases in between. The CDR3 sequence is 15 residues long. CDR1 and CDR2 (germline): SGHTA, FQGNSA. The CDR3 spells CASSLTITPTDTQYF. The CDR3 region has the DNA TGTGCCAGCAGCTTAACAATCACCCCCACAGATACGCAGTATTTT.

This clonotype has more than one count but fewer than ten. V and J are TRBV6-5 and TRBJ2-5, with TRBD2 as a possible D gene (5 bases). This CDR3 comprises 14 residues. Trimming shortened V by 0 bases and J by 5 bases, and 10 bases separated the two germline ends. Germline loops: CDR1 MNHEY, CDR2 SVGAGI. CDR3 nucleotides: TGTGCCAGCAGTTACTCCGGGGAATGGGAGACCCAGTACTTC. This gives the protein CASSYSGEWETQYF.

This clonotype occurred many times. This chain joins TRBV24-1 and TRBJ1-2; TRBD1 agrees at 7 bases. V was clipped by 2 bases and J by 4 bases; unmatched bases: 0. CDR1 and CDR2 from the germline V gene are KGHDR and SFDVKD. The CDR3 length is 13 residues. The CDR3 DNA is TGTGCCACCAGTGATTGGGACAGCTATGGCTACACCTTC. Amino acid sequence: CATSDWDSYGYTF.

This clonotype was observed a few times. The DNA of the CDR3 is TGTGCCAGCAGCTTAGCTGCGGGGGCAACCTACGAGCAGTACTTC. It encodes CASSLAAGATYEQYF. The chain carries TRBV7-2 and TRBJ2-7, with D possibly matching TRBD2 (7 bases). The V gene's germline CDR1 is SGHTA and CDR2 FQGNSA. The CDR3 has 15 amino acids. Trimming cost V 0 bases and J 2 bases, with 11 bases left between them.

This clonotype was observed a handful of times. The V call is TRBV6-5, the J call TRBJ1-2; maybe TRBD1 (6 bases). Germline lookup yields CDR1 MNHEY and CDR2 SVGAGI. The CDR3 consists of 14 residues. V was cut by 2 bases and J by 8 bases, with 15 bases left in between. The CDR3 sequence: CASSYGVGARGYTF. CDR3 bases: TGTGCCAGCAGTTACGGTGTGGGGGCGCGGGGCTACACCTTC.

This clonotype was counted a few times. The chain uses TRBV6-1 and TRBJ1-5; a possible D gene is TRBD1 (6 bases). The CDR3 runs 17 residues. The V and J ends lost 6 bases and 1 base respectively, with 19 bases between them. Germline CDR1 MNHNS, CDR2 SASEGT. DNA for the CDR3: TGTGCCAGCAGCCCAAATCCCGACAGGATAAGCAATCAGCCCCAGCATTTT. Residues: CASSPNPDRISNQPQHF.

The rearrangement uses TRBV29-1 and TRBJ2-7; maybe TRBD2 (7 bases). The CDR3 is made up of 14 amino acids. Germline V gene data show CDR1 as SQVTM and CDR2 as ANQGSEA. V was cut by 2 bases and J by 3 bases, with 14 bases left in between. CDR3 residues: CSVELPGGNYEQYF. CDR3 sequence (DNA): TGCAGCGTTGAACTACCGGGGGGCAACTACGAGCAGTACTTC.

The gene calls are TRBV6-2 or TRBV6-3 and TRBJ2-7; 10 nucleotides match TRBD1. CDR3 length: 17 amino acids. Germline V gene data show CDR1 as MNHEY and CDR2 as SVGEGT. Losses at the gene ends were 0 bases for V and 1 base for J; bases not matched to a gene: 6. This CDR3 reads CASSYSMRQGASYEQYF. CDR3 nucleotides: TGTGCCAGCAGTTACTCCATGAGACAGGGGGCTTCCTACGAGCAGTACTTC.

This clonotype was recorded at least ten times. This chain uses TRBV12-3 or TRBV12-4 with TRBJ1-5; D not resolved. The CDR3 has 16 residues. The V gene lost 1 base and the J gene lost 1 base, with 11 bases spanning the gap. The CDR3 region has the DNA TGTGCCAGCAGTTTAGTGGGCGGGATGAGCAATCAGCCCCAGCATTTT. Amino acids: CASSLVGGMSNQPQHF.

This clonotype was counted between two and nine times. The rearrangement joins TRBV12-3 or TRBV12-4 to TRBJ1-2; tentatively, D is TRBD1 (5 bases). V lost 3 bases, J lost 3 bases, and 11 bases lay in between. The CDR3 sequence is 14 residues long. Here the CDR3 DNA reads TGTGCCAGCAGTTTCGGTGCAGGGTACTATGGCTACACCTTC. It is translated as CASSFGAGYYGYTF.

This chain uses TRBV5-5 with TRBJ1-3; no definite D call. V lost 3 bases to trimming and J lost 0 bases, with 7 bases between them. The CDR3 runs 14 residues. Germline CDR1 is SGHKS and CDR2 is YYEKEE (reference sequence). In nucleotides, the CDR3 is TGTGCCAGCAGCTCAGAAGTCTCTGGAAACACCATATATTTT. As protein: CASSSEVSGNTIYF.

This clonotype was observed a few times. The rearrangement links TRBV7-2 to TRBJ1-5, with D uncertain. The germline V and J ends were trimmed by 5 bases and 9 bases, with 17 bases remaining between them. The CDR3 consists of 14 residues. Germline lookup yields CDR1 SGHTA and CDR2 FQGNSA. CDR3 nucleotides: TGTGCCAGCAGCGAGAATAGGGCCTTAGTGCCCCAGCATTTT. As protein: CASSENRALVPQHF.

The genes are TRBV4-1 and TRBJ2-3; TRBD2 agrees at 7 bases. This CDR3 spans 16 amino acids. The germline gives CDR1 MGHRA, CDR2 YSYEKL. V lost 1 base and J lost 5; bases outside the gene matches: 9. The CDR3, as DNA: TGCGCCAGCAGCCAAGTCAGACTAGCCTCAGTAGATACGCAGTATTTT. The encoded protein is CASSQVRLASVDTQYF.

This clonotype was seen more than once but under ten times. CDR3 in amino acids: CASTHDSFNQPQHF. The CDR3 nucleotides are TGTGCCAGCACCCATGACAGTTTTAATCAGCCCCAGCATTTT. V is TRBV21-1 and J is TRBJ1-5; TRBD1, as called in the table, went unchecked against the DNA. TRBV21-1 is an annotated pseudogene. The CDR3 runs 14 residues.

A few counts support this clonotype. The rearrangement uses TRBV12-3 or TRBV12-4 and TRBJ2-1; no firm D call. Trimming stripped 3 bases from V and 7 bases from J, with 13 bases between. There are 14 residues in the CDR3. In DNA form, the CDR3 reads TGTGCCAGCAGTTTGTCGTGGGCAGCAAATGAGCAGTTCTTC. It is translated as CASSLSWAANEQFF.

Regarding this clonotype: Being one base from a much bigger clone, this may be a read error. V and J are TRBV29-1 and TRBJ2-3; no clear D gene. The CDR3 length is 14 residues. Germline CDR1 and CDR2: SQVTM and ANQGSEA. DNA of the CDR3: TGCAGCGTTGAAGGCCTGGGTAGCACAGATACGAAGTATTTT. It is translated as CSVEGLGSTDTKYF.

This chain connects TRBV7-9 to TRBJ2-5; 7 bases agree with TRBD1. With V trimmed by 1 base and J by 5 bases, 10 bases remained unmatched. Germline V gene sequence: CDR1 SEHNR, CDR2 FQNEAQ (reference sequence). The CDR3 runs to 16 residues. DNA for the CDR3: TGTGCCAGCAGCTTAGGTCAAGGGGGCTCATCGGAGACCCAGTACTTC. Encoded protein: CASSLGQGGSSETQYF.

At least ten counts were recorded for this clonotype. The chain employs TRBV20-1 and TRBJ2-3, with 7 bases matching TRBD2. The CDR3 runs to 15 residues. The V gene's germline CDR1 is DFQATT and CDR2 SNEGSKA (reference sequence). V shed 3 bases and J 1 base; nucleotides not matched to a gene: 7. The CDR3 DNA follows: TGCAGTGCTAGCAGGGCGGGAGTTGGCACAGATACGCAGTATTTT. This gives the protein CSASRAGVGTDTQYF.